This TCR beta chain derives from a study of blood T cell repertoires in COVID-19. Study in general: The United States, Italy and Spain provided the acute and convalescent COVID-19 samples. The analysed material was cDNA or gDNA that came from T cells, B-cell-depleted T cells, or PBMCs.

Study processing details: Reference gene primer amplification gave estimated nucleated cell counts. Using immunoSEQ multiplex PCR, the repertoire was profiled, and TCRdb retains in-frame clones only, with some absent. V and J calls and clone size come straight from that table; D and trimming were deduced from the DNA. The profile shows roughly 79,000 clones, around 80% of them singletons. The CDR3 sequence is 15 residues long. In germline, CDR1 is SEHNR, CDR2 FQNEAQ (reference sequence). After removal of 5 bases from V and 5 bases from J, the junction contained 11 bases not matched to a gene. This rearrangement joins TRBV7-9 to TRBJ1-2; 7 nucleotides match TRBD1. The sample taken for sequencing was peripheral blood. This TCR was recovered from a human donor in a cohort sampled during active COVID-19. The chain's CDR3 is CASSPPQDRSYGYTF. Written as DNA, the CDR3 is TGTGCCAGCAGCCCCCCTCAGGACAGGAGTTATGGCTACACCTTC.